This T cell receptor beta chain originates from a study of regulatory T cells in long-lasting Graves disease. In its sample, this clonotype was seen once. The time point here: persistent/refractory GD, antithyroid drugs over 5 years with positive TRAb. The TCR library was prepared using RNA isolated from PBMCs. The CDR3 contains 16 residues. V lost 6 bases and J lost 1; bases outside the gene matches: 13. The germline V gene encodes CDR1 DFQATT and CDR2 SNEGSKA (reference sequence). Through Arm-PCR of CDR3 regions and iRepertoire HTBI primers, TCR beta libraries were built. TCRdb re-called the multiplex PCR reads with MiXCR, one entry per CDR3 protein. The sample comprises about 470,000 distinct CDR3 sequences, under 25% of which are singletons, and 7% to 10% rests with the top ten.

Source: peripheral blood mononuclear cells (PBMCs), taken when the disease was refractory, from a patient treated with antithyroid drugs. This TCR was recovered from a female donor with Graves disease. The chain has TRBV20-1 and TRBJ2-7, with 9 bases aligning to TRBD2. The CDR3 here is CSAAGGLAVISYEQYF. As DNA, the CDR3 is TGCAGTGCCGCGGGGGGGCTAGCGGTTATATCCTACGAGCAGTACTTC.